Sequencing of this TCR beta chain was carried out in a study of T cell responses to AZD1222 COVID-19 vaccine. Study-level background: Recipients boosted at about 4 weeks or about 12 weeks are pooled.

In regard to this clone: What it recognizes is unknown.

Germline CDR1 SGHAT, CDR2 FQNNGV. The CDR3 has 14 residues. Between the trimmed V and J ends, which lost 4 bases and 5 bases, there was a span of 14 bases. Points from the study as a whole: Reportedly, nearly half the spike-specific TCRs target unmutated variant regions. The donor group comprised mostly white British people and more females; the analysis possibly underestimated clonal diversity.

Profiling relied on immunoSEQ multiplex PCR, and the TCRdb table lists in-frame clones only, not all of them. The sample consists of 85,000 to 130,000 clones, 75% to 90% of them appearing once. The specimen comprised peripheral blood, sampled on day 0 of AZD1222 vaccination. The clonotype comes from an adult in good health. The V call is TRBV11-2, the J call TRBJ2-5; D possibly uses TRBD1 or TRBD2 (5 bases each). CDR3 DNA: TGTGCCAGCAGCTGGGACCCCACGGGGGAGACCCAGTACTTC. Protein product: CASSWDPTGETQYF. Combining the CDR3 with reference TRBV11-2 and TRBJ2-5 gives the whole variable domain EAGVAQSPRYKIIEKRQSVAFWCNPISGHATLYWYQQILGQGPKLLIQFQNNGVVDDSQLPKDRFSAERLKGVDSTLKIQPAKLEDSAVYLCASSWDPTGETQYFGPGTRLLVL.